These T cell receptor beta chains were read from a single sample in a study of blood T cell repertoires in COVID-19. Method: immunoSEQ multiplex PCR; TCRdb's copy keeps in-frame clones and lacks some. The table shows 200,000 to 250,000 clones, with around 82% occurring only once. Sequences were obtained from PBMCs or T cells enriched from blood (not recorded which). The source is a young man with acute COVID-19. The CDR3 runs from the conserved cysteine through the conserved F or W. The D gene is left open where the match is weak. Expanded clones are given a class, and other clones once, few, many or no size at all.

V: TRBV6-6; D: -; J: TRBJ1-1; size: -; CDR3: CASRRESGNTEAFF; DNA: TGTGCCAGCAGGAGGGAATCGGGGAACACTGAAGCTTTCTTT
V: TRBV24-1; D: TRBD1; J: TRBJ2-1; size: -; CDR3: CATSDTGTAYNEQFF; DNA: TGTGCCACCAGTGATACCGGGACAGCTTACAATGAGCAGTTCTTC
V: TRBV11-2; D: -; J: TRBJ2-3; size: -; CDR3: CASSLDRMTNRVRTDTQYF; DNA: TGTGCCAGCAGCTTAGATCGCATGACGAACAGGGTGCGAACAGATACGCAGTATTTT
V: TRBV19; D: -; J: TRBJ1-2; size: once; CDR3: CASNSGTGEVGYTF; DNA: TGTGCCAGTAATTCGGGGACGGGAGAAGTCGGCTACACCTTC
V: TRBV5-1; D: -; J: TRBJ1-2; size: -; CDR3: CASSLDGTLYGYTF; DNA: TGCGCCAGCAGCTTGGATGGGACACTCTATGGCTACACCTTC
V: TRBV28; D: -; J: TRBJ2-6; size: -; CDR3: CASIGNPQARVLTF; DNA: TGTGCCAGCATAGGTAACCCCCAGGCCCGGGTCCTGACTTTC
V: TRBV27; D: -; J: TRBJ2-2; size: -; CDR3: CASSPLQGRTGELFF; DNA: TGTGCCAGCAGTCCGCTCCAGGGAAGGACCGGGGAGCTGTTTTTT
V: TRBV30; D: TRBD1; J: TRBJ1-2; size: -; CDR3: CAWSVAGGNYGYTF; DNA: TGTGCCTGGAGTGTAGCAGGGGGAAACTATGGCTACACCTTC
V: TRBV5-1; D: -; J: TRBJ2-7; size: -; CDR3: CASSSQDIFYEQYF; DNA: TGCGCCAGCAGCTCCCAGGACATATTCTACGAGCAGTACTTC
V: TRBV4-1; D: -; J: TRBJ2-7; size: -; CDR3: CASSQAGIGVYEQYF; DNA: TGCGCCAGCAGCCAAGCAGGGATAGGGGTTTACGAGCAGTACTTC
V: TRBV25-1; D: -; J: TRBJ2-2; size: -; CDR3: CASRSFTGELFF; DNA: TGTGCCAGCAGGAGTTTTACCGGGGAGCTGTTTTTT
V: TRBV19; D: TRBD1; J: TRBJ2-2; size: -; CDR3: CASSGKQGVNTGELFF; DNA: TGTGCCAGTAGTGGGAAGCAGGGGGTGAACACCGGGGAGCTGTTTTTT
V: TRBV10-3; D: -; J: TRBJ1-1; size: few; CDR3: CAISSGLNTEAFF; DNA: TGTGCCATCAGTTCAGGATTGAACACTGAAGCTTTCTTT